The 9 T cell receptor beta chains listed next were all sequenced from one sample in a study of cytomegalovirus exposure and HLA in healthy donors. The PCR had 60 Vbeta and 13 Jbeta primers. The method was immunoSEQ multiplex PCR; TCRdb's version includes in-frame clones alone and lacks a portion of them. The sample yields 150,000 to 200,000 clones, 84% seen once. The sequenced material came from PBMCs. Receptors originate from a man aged 18 to 35 in good health and CMV-seronegative.

The genes are TRBV2 and TRBJ2-7, with unresolved D. The CDR3 runs to 11 residues. V was trimmed by 7 bases and J by 1 base, leaving 5 bases between them. Germline CDR1 SNHLY, CDR2 FYNNEI. This chain's CDR3 is CASTESYEQYF. DNA for the CDR3: TGTGCCAGCACCGAGTCCTACGAGCAGTACTTC. The variable domain in full, with the rest retrieved from reference TRBV2 and TRBJ2-7, is EPEVTQTPSHQVTQMGQEVILRCVPISNHLYFYWYRQILGQKVEFLVSFYNNEISEKSEIFDDQFSVERPDGSNFTLKIRSTKLEDSAMYFCASTESYEQYFGPGTRLTVT.

The chain carries TRBV14 and TRBJ2-3, with 10 nucleotides matching TRBD1. The CDR3 is 13 amino acids. Germline V CDR1 and CDR2: SGHDN, FVKESK. J was trimmed by 9 bases and V by 4 bases; bases with no gene match: 4. CDR3 sequence reads: CASSRRDRGTQYF. CDR3 nucleotides: TGTGCCAGCAGCCGCCGGGACAGGGGAACGCAGTATTTT.

V usage is TRBV25-1 and J usage is TRBJ1-2; TRBD1 aligns across 7 bases. The CDR3 is 16 residues long. Germline loops: CDR1 MGHDK, CDR2 SYGVNS. With 1 base clipped from V and 6 bases from J, the junction kept 11 bases outside the gene matches. The CDR3 spells CASSEFDLGQRHGYTF. Written as DNA, the CDR3 is TGTGCCAGCAGTGAATTCGACCTGGGACAGAGACATGGCTACACCTTC.

CDR3 DNA: TGCGCCAGCAGCTTGAGGCAGGGGGTCGAGACCCAGTACTTC. Translated, it gives CASSLRQGVETQYF. The genes are TRBV5-1 and TRBJ2-5, with 7 bases that match TRBD1. CDR1 is SGHRS, CDR2 YFSETQ, per germline. Unmatched junction bases numbered 5, after V lost 1 base and J lost 5 bases. The CDR3 is made up of 14 amino acids. The full variable domain, with the rest looked up from reference TRBV5-1 and TRBJ2-5, is KAGVTQTPRYLIKTRGQQVTLSCSPISGHRSVSWYQQTPGQGLQFLFEYFSETQRNKGNFPGRFSGRQFSNSRSEMNVSTLELGDSALYLCASSLRQGVETQYFGPGTRLLVL.

V usage is TRBV28 and J usage is TRBJ1-1; possibly TRBD1 for D (5 bases). With 4 bases removed from V and 1 base from J, the gap between germline ends came to 13 bases. The CDR3 is 15 amino acids. CDR1 and CDR2 from the germline V gene are MDHEN and SYDVKM. DNA for the CDR3: TGTGCCAGCAGTTCCCAGGCCAGGGCGAACACTGAAGCTTTCTTT. Translated: CASSSQARANTEAFF.

V usage is TRBV7-3 and J usage is TRBJ1-1, with D perhaps matching TRBD1 (5 bases). V lost 2 bases to trimming and J lost 4 bases, with 8 bases between them. The germline CDR1 and CDR2 sequences are SGHTA and FQGTGA. The CDR3 has 13 residues. The CDR3 DNA follows: TGTGCCAGCAGCTTAGGGGCTTTCACTGAAGCTTTCTTT. It codes for CASSLGAFTEAFF.

The gene calls are TRBV25-1 and TRBJ2-2; 12 bases fit TRBD2. The germline gives CDR1 MGHDK, CDR2 SYGVNS. The CDR3 is made up of 14 amino acids. J lost 13 bases, V lost 5 bases, and 8 bases had no gene match. Here the CDR3 reads CASSSSGGAGGLFF. The CDR3 nucleotides are TGTGCCAGCAGTTCTAGCGGGGGGGCCGGTGGGCTGTTTTTT.

This chain connects TRBV18 to TRBJ2-3; a possible D gene is TRBD2 (5 bases). V was pared by 2 bases and J by 1 base, with 7 bases between. Germline CDR1 is KGHSH and CDR2 is LQKENI. The CDR3 covers 14 residues. Written as DNA, the CDR3 is TGTGCCAGCTCACCAACCGGGGGCACAGATACGCAGTATTTT. Its translation: CASSPTGGTDTQYF.

This clone occurred a few times. V usage is TRBV4-2 and J usage is TRBJ2-2, with 12 bases fitting TRBD2. Trimming took 0 bases from V and 5 from J; bases not matched to a gene: 7. Germline V gene data show CDR1 as LGHNA and CDR2 as YNFKEQ. The CDR3 contains 18 residues. CDR3: CASSQESLAGGRTGELFF. The CDR3 DNA reads TGTGCCAGCAGCCAAGAGTCCCTAGCGGGGGGGCGGACCGGGGAGCTGTTTTTT.